The subject of this entry is one TCR beta chain. Its antigen is as yet unknown. CDR1 LGHNT and CDR2 FRNRAP come from the germline V gene. The CDR3 extends over 17 amino acids. Trimming shortened V by 0 bases and J by 3 bases, and 15 bases separated the two germline ends. This entry is derived from a study of T cell responses to AZD1222 COVID-19 vaccine. Study-wide results and caveats: Unmutated variant regions are reportedly targeted by nearly half of spike-specific TCRs.

Assay used: immunoSEQ multiplex PCR; TCRdb lists only in-frame clones, some missing. The table has 150,000 or so clones, nearly 90% seen once. The sequence came from an adult in good health. The V and J genes are TRBV12-5 and TRBJ1-5; D may be TRBD1 (5 bases). Sequencing was performed on peripheral blood, taken on day 0 of AZD1222 vaccination. The CDR3 sequence: CASGLVRYGHYNQPQHF. CDR3 DNA sequence: TGTGCTAGTGGTTTGGTACGTTACGGACACTACAATCAGCCCCAGCATTTT.